These 8 T cell receptor beta chains share one sample of origin, sequenced in a study of T-cell reconstitution after alpha-beta-depleted transplantation in children. As it was prepared, the TCRbeta library received unique molecular identifiers. One entry per CDR3 protein, called by TCRdb with MiXCR from the PCR reads. Of about 980,000 distinct CDR3 sequences in the sample, around 30% were seen once. The specimen was PBMCs, mostly from graft donor cells, collected 360 days after TCRalphabeta/CD19-depleted stem cell transplant. These receptors came from a boy younger than two who had a stem cell transplant for SCID, so the T cells may come from the graft donor.

This chain joins TRBV20-1 and TRBJ2-5, with D tentatively TRBD1 or TRBD2 (6 bases each). CDR1 and CDR2 (germline): DFQATT, SNEGSKA (reference sequence). V was cut by 5 bases and J by 0 bases, with 16 bases left in between. The CDR3 is 15 residues long. CDR3 sequence (DNA): TGCAGTGCTCCTAAGGGGGACTCTTACCAAGAGACCCAGTACTTC. It yields the protein CSAPKGDSYQETQYF.

The chain links TRBV20-1 to TRBJ2-4; weak D call: TRBD2 (6 bases). The CDR3 is 15 amino acids. The V end lost 1 base, the J end lost 0 bases, and 10 bases lay between the germline ends. Germline CDR1 DFQATT, CDR2 SNEGSKA (reference sequence). The CDR3 region is CSARGGEGAKNIQYF. CDR3 in DNA: TGCAGTGCTAGAGGGGGGGAAGGAGCCAAAAACATTCAGTACTTC.

The gene calls are TRBV12-3 or TRBV12-4 and TRBJ2-5, with D unresolved. Trimming left V 6 bases short and J 5 bases short, with 22 bases between. There are 16 residues in the CDR3. The CDR3 loop reads CASSPEYWWLAETQYF. CDR3 nucleotides: TGTGCCAGCAGCCCCGAGTACTGGTGGCTGGCGGAGACCCAGTACTTC.

This clonotype was seen only a few times. This chain uses TRBV28 with TRBJ2-4, with 8 bases lining up with TRBD2. Per the germline V gene, CDR1 is MDHEN and CDR2 is SYDVKM. Trimming cost V 11 bases and J 6 bases; bases outside gene matches: 9. The CDR3 loop spans 13 amino acids. CDR3 residues: CALSREGRNIQYF. The DNA of the CDR3 is TGTGCCCTCAGCCGGGAGGGTCGAAACATTCAGTACTTC.

This clonotype showed up just a few times. The V gene is TRBV27, the J gene TRBJ2-3; perhaps D is TRBD1 or TRBD2 (6 bases each). Trimming removed 2 bases at V and 5 bases at J, with 23 bases between. The CDR3 runs to 18 residues. CDR1 and CDR2 from the germline V gene are MNHEY and SMNVEV (reference sequence). DNA of the CDR3: TGTGCCAGCAGTTTAAGGTCTAGGGTGGAGGGGGTTAGAGATACGCAGTATTTT. Translated: CASSLRSRVEGVRDTQYF.

V gene TRBV12-3 or TRBV12-4 combines with J gene TRBJ1-1; D gene unclear. The CDR3 is made up of 13 amino acids. Trimming took 7 bases from V and 4 from J, leaving 13 bases between them. CDR3 in DNA: TGTGCCAGCACCCAAGGGTTACGCACTGAAGCTTTCTTT. Its protein is CASTQGLRTEAFF.

CDR3 bases: TGTGCCAGCAGTCTTCAGGAAAATCAGCCCCAGCATTTT. This encodes CASSLQENQPQHF. The genes are TRBV7-9 and TRBJ1-5, with D uncertain. The V and J ends lost 6 bases and 4 bases respectively, with 10 bases between them. In germline, CDR1 is SEHNR, CDR2 FQNEAQ (reference sequence). CDR3 length equals 13 residues.

The chain couples TRBV28 to TRBJ2-7, with D unresolved. The germline CDR1 and CDR2 sequences are MDHEN and SYDVKM. The V and J ends lost 2 bases and 6 bases respectively, with 8 bases between them. This CDR3 spans 12 amino acids. CDR3 sequence reads: CASSLRPFEQYF. Written as DNA, the CDR3 is TGTGCCAGCAGTTTACGTCCGTTCGAGCAGTACTTC.